These 19 T cell receptor beta chains originate from one sample sequenced in a study of cytomegalovirus exposure and HLA in healthy donors. The PCR contained 60 Vbeta and 13 Jbeta primers. TCRdb keeps only in-frame clones here, not all; method: immunoSEQ multiplex PCR. Among about 250,000 clones, 80% were seen once, and the ten largest hold roughly 0.31%. The sequencing sample was made of PBMCs. These receptors were taken from a girl aged 2-15 years in good health and CMV-seronegative.

This chain connects TRBV9 to TRBJ2-1; 8 bases fit TRBD2. CDR3 size: 14 residues. Per the germline V gene, CDR1 is SGDLS and CDR2 is YYNGEE. V gave up 0 bases and J gave up 7 bases; unmatched junction bases: 3. CDR3 DNA sequence: TGTGCCAGCAGCGTAGTCGGGGGGGGTAATGAGCAGTTCTTC. It specifies CASSVVGGGNEQFF.

The chain uses TRBV27 and TRBJ1-6, with 7 positions matching TRBD1. Germline V CDR1 and CDR2: MNHEY, SMNVEV (reference sequence). This CDR3 is 16 amino acids long. V lost 8 bases to trimming and J lost 0 bases; unmatched junction nucleotides: 7. The chain's CDR3 is CASRTGLSSYNSPLHF. CDR3 sequence (DNA): TGTGCCAGCCGGACAGGACTTAGCTCCTATAATTCACCCCTCCACTTT.

The chain uses TRBV28 and TRBJ1-2, with 7 bases fitting TRBD1. The germline V gene encodes CDR1 MDHEN and CDR2 SYDVKM. V lost 3 bases and J lost 4; bases outside the gene matches: 8. This CDR3 is 15 amino acids long. The CDR3 is CASSFRDRPSYGYTF. The CDR3, as DNA: TGTGCCAGCAGTTTTAGGGACAGACCAAGCTATGGCTACACCTTC.

The chain joins TRBV6-5 to TRBJ1-2, with unresolved D. Trimming pared 6 bases from V and 1 base from J, leaving 15 bases between. Germline V CDR1 and CDR2: MNHEY, SVGAGI. The CDR3 totals 15 residues. CDR3 DNA sequence: TGTGCCAGCAGAGAGGGCCACCTAAATAACTATGGCTACACCTTC. The encoded protein is CASREGHLNNYGYTF.

The CDR3 loop reads CASKGGQFTDTQYF. DNA of the CDR3: TGTGCCAGCAAAGGGGGACAGTTCACAGATACGCAGTATTTT. This chain uses TRBV5-6 with TRBJ2-3; 7 positions match TRBD1. The CDR3 runs 14 residues. The V gene end was trimmed by 6 bases and the J gene end by 2 bases; junction bases not matched to a gene: 6. From germline, CDR1 is SGHDT and CDR2 YYEEEE.

The J gene is TRBJ2-7, the V gene TRBV11-2; TRBD2 aligns across 8 bases. V dropped 1 base and J dropped 2; count of bases not matched to a gene: 7. Germline V gene lookup returns CDR1 SGHAT and CDR2 FQNNGV. The CDR3 has 16 residues. In nucleotides, the CDR3 is TGTGCCAGCAGCTTAGTGCGCGCGGGGGGAACCTACGAGCAGTACTTC. It translates to CASSLVRAGGTYEQYF.

This clone was detected once. This chain connects TRBV7-9 to TRBJ2-7, with D unresolved. The germline CDR1 and CDR2 sequences are SEHNR and FQNEAQ (reference sequence). V lost 5 bases, J lost 5 bases, and 7 bases lay in between. This CDR3 is built from 11 residues. CDR3 DNA sequence: TGTGCCAGCAGCGTGAGGCACGAGCAGTACTTC. This encodes CASSVRHEQYF.

V gene TRBV13 combines with J gene TRBJ2-5, with 7 nucleotides matching TRBD2. The V segment lost 2 bases and the J segment 5 bases; nucleotides outside the gene matches: 8. Germline values: CDR1 PRHDT, CDR2 FYEKMQ (reference sequence). The CDR3 runs 15 residues. CDR3 bases: TGTGCCAGCAGCTTAAGAAGCGGGGCGCACGAGACCCAGTACTTC. Translation gives CASSLRSGAHETQYF. The full variable domain, rest sourced from reference TRBV13 and TRBJ2-5, is AAGVIQSPRHLIKEKRETATLKCYPIPRHDTVYWYQQGPGQDPQFLISFYEKMQSDKGSIPDRFSAQQFSDYHSELNMSSLELGDSALYFCASSLRSGAHETQYFGPGTRLLVL.

This chain uses TRBV7-3 with TRBJ2-7; D is perhaps TRBD2 (7 bases). The V end was cut by 4 bases, the J end by 1 base, with 35 bases between. CDR3 length: 22 residues. CDR1 is SGHTA and CDR2 is FQGTGA in the germline V gene. The CDR3 is CASSYLMEGGDSGTSDSYEQYF. CDR3 nucleotides: TGTGCCAGCAGCTACCTGATGGAAGGGGGGGATTCCGGGACGTCGGATTCCTACGAGCAGTACTTC.

This clone was found once. The V gene is TRBV18, the J gene TRBJ2-7; 7 bases agree with TRBD2. The J segment lost 0 bases and the V segment lost 5 bases, leaving 13 bases of the junction unmatched. Germline lookup yields CDR1 KGHSH and CDR2 LQKENI. There are 17 residues in the CDR3. DNA for the CDR3: TGTGCCAGCTCAACCTACCGAACTAGCGTGCGCTCCTACGAGCAGTACTTC. It translates to CASSTYRTSVRSYEQYF. Full variable domain (missing parts from reference TRBV18 and TRBJ2-7): NAGVMQNPRHLVRRRGQEARLRCSPMKGHSHVYWYRQLPEEGLKFMVYLQKENIIDESGMPKERFSAEFPKEGPSILRIQQVVRGDSAAYFCASSTYRTSVRSYEQYFGPGTRLTVT.

In its sample, this clone was seen a few times. The rearrangement links TRBV4-2 to TRBJ1-4; no clear D. Trimming shortened V by 1 base and J by 0 bases, and 21 bases separated the two germline ends. The CDR3 is 20 residues long. Per the germline V gene, CDR1 is LGHNA and CDR2 is YNFKEQ. The CDR3 DNA sequence: TGTGCCAGCAGCCAAGCCCTTCGGGTTGGAGCTTCGTCAACTAATGAAAAACTGTTTTTT. Its protein is CASSQALRVGASSTNEKLFF.

This clone has just one count. The V and J genes are TRBV7-6 and TRBJ1-5; no clear D gene. V was shortened by 7 bases and J by 4 bases, with 17 bases between the two germline ends. The germline CDR1 and CDR2 sequences are SGHVS and FNYEAQ. This CDR3 region has 15 residues. The CDR3 nucleotides are TGTGCCAGCACCCTGACTCCGGGAAGTAATCAGCCCCAGCATTTT. This codes for CASTLTPGSNQPQHF.

This sequence joins TRBV27 and TRBJ1-4; D perhaps matches TRBD1 (6 bases). Germline values: CDR1 MNHEY, CDR2 SMNVEV (reference sequence). Trimming stripped 9 bases from V and 0 bases from J, with 11 bases between. The CDR3 extends over 14 amino acids. CDR3 nucleotides: TGTGCCAGTTCAGGGGCTGCAACTAATGAAAAACTGTTTTTT. It specifies CASSGAATNEKLFF.

About this clone: At the DNA level, this CDR3 is encoded by other sequences in the same sample as well. As DNA, the CDR3 is TGCGCCAGCAGCCCGCGTGAGGCCTACGAGCAGTACTTC. It is translated as CASSPREAYEQYF. This chain links TRBV5-1 with TRBJ2-7; D remains ambiguous. Germline V gene data show CDR1 as SGHRS and CDR2 as YFSETQ. This CDR3 has 13 residues. The V and J ends lost 4 bases and 2 bases respectively, with 10 bases between them.

The CDR3 nucleotides are TGTGCCAGCAGGAGTCTCCCGGGGACAAGGGCCAACGTCCTGACTTTC. This codes for CASRSLPGTRANVLTF. The V gene is TRBV2, the J gene TRBJ2-6, with D possibly being TRBD1 (6 bases). Germline CDR1 is SNHLY and CDR2 is FYNNEI. Trimming removed 6 bases from V and 5 bases from J, with 17 bases in between. The CDR3 length is 16 residues. Supplemented by reference TRBV2 and TRBJ2-6, the full variable domain reads EPEVTQTPSHQVTQMGQEVILRCVPISNHLYFYWYRQILGQKVEFLVSFYNNEISEKSEIFDDQFSVERPDGSNFTLKIRSTKLEDSAMYFCASRSLPGTRANVLTFGAGSRLTVL.

The chain uses TRBV27 and TRBJ1-1, with 10 bases that match TRBD1. V lost 5 bases to trimming and J lost 6 bases; unmatched junction nucleotides: 6. This CDR3 comprises 14 residues. In germline, CDR1 is MNHEY, CDR2 SMNVEV (reference sequence). Here the CDR3 reads CASSGDRGRAEAFF. CDR3 sequence (DNA): TGTGCCAGCAGTGGAGACAGGGGGCGAGCTGAAGCTTTCTTT.

The chain combines TRBV7-6 with TRBJ2-5, with 13 nucleotides matching TRBD2. The CDR3 is made up of 18 amino acids. Looked up from germline, CDR1 is SGHVS and CDR2 is FNYEAQ. V gave up 0 bases and J gave up 5 bases; unmatched junction bases: 9. This CDR3 reads CASSLAPTSGRPGETQYF. In DNA form, the CDR3 reads TGTGCCAGCAGCTTAGCCCCGACTAGCGGGAGGCCGGGTGAGACCCAGTACTTC.

CDR3 sequence reads: CASSLGTARQYGYTF. Here the CDR3 DNA reads TGTGCCAGCAGCTTAGGGACAGCGAGACAATATGGCTACACCTTC. The chain employs TRBV11-2 and TRBJ1-2, with D tentatively TRBD1 (6 bases). The germline V and J ends were trimmed by 1 base and 5 bases, with 14 bases remaining between them. The length of the CDR3 is 15 residues. CDR1 and CDR2 from the germline V gene are SGHAT and FQNNGV.

The chain recombines TRBV19 with TRBJ2-5; the match to TRBD2 covers 10 bases. CDR3 length equals 14 residues. Germline CDR1 reads LNHDA; CDR2 reads SQIVND (reference sequence). J was trimmed by 6 bases and V by 4 bases; bases with no gene match: 5. CDR3 protein: CASSRAGGPQTQYF. As DNA, the CDR3 is TGTGCCAGTAGTAGAGCGGGGGGGCCGCAGACCCAGTACTTC.